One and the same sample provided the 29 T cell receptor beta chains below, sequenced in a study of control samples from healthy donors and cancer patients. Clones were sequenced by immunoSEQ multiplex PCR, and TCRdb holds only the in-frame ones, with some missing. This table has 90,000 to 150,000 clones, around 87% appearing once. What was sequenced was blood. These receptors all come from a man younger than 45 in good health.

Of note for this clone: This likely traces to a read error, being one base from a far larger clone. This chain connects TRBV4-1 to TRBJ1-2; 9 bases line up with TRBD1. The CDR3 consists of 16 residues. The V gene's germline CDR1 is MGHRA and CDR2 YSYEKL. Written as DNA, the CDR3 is TGCGCCAGCCGCCATGGGTGGGGGGGACAGGGTGAAGGCTACACCTTC. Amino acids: CASRHGWGGQGEGYTF.

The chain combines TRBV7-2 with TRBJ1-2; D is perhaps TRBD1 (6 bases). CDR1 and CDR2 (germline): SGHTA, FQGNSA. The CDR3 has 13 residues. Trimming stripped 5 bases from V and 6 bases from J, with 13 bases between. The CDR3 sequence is CASSTGTYDGYTF. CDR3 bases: TGTGCCAGCAGCACGGGGACATACGATGGCTACACCTTC. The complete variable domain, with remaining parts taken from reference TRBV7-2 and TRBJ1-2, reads GAGVSQSPSNKVTEKGKDVELRCDPISGHTALYWYRQSLGQGLEFLIYFQGNSAPDKSGLPSDRFSAERTGGSVSTLTIQRTQQEDSAVYLCASSTGTYDGYTFGSGTRLTVV.

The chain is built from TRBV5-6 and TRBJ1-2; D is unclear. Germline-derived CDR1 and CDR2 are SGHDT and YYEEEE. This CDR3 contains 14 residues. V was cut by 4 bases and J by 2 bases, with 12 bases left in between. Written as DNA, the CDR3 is TGTGCCAGCAGCCCCTGGGCCGCGAACTATGGCTACACCTTC. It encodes CASSPWAANYGYTF.

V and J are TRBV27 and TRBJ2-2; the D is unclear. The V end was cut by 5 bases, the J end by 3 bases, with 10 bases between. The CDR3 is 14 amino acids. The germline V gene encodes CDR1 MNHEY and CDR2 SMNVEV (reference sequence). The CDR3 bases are TGTGCCAGCAGTCTCCGGACGGACACCGGGGAGCTGTTTTTT. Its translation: CASSLRTDTGELFF.

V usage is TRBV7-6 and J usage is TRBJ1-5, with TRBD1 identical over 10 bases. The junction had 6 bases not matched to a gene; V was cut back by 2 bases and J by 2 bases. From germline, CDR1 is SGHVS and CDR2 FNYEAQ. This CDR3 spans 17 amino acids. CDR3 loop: CASSLRAGTGGNQPQHF. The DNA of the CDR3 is TGTGCCAGCAGCTTAAGGGCCGGGACAGGGGGCAATCAGCCCCAGCATTTT.

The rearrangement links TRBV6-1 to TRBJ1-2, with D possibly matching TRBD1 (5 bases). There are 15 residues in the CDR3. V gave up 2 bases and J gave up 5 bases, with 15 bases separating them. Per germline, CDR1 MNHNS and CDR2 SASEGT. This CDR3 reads CASSESEGRMYGYTF. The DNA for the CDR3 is TGTGCCAGCAGTGAAAGCGAGGGACGGATGTATGGCTACACCTTC.

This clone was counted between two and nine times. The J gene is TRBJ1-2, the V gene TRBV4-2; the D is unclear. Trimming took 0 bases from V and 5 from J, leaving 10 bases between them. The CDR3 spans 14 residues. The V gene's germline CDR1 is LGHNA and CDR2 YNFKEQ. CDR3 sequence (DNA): TGTGCCAGCAGCCAAGAGCTGGCAGGTTATGGCTACACCTTC. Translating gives CASSQELAGYGYTF.

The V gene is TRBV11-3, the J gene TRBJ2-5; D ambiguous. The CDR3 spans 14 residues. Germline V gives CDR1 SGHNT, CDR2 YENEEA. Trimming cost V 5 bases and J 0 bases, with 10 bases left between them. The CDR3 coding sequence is TGTGCCAGCAGCCCAGAAATGTACCAAGAGACCCAGTACTTC. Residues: CASSPEMYQETQYF.

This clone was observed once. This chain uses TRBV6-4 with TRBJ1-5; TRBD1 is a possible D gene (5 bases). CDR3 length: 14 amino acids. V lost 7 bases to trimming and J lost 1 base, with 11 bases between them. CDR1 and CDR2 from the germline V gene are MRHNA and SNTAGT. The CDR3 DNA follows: TGTGCCAGCAACCCGACAGCGAGCAATCAGCCCCAGCATTTT. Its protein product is CASNPTASNQPQHF.

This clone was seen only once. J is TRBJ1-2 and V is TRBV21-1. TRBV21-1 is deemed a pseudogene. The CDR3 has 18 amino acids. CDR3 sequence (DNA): TGTGCCAGCAGCAAAGGGAAACAGATCCATAGCTATTTTGATGGCTACACCTTC. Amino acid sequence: CASSKGKQIHSYFDGYTF.

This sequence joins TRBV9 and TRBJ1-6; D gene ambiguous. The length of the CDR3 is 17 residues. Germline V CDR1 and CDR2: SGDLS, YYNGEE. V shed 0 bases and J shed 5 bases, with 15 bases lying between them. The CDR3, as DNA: TGTGCCAGCAGCGTAGGAGGTGCGGGGTGGAATAATTCACCCCTCCACTTT. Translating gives CASSVGGAGWNNSPLHF.

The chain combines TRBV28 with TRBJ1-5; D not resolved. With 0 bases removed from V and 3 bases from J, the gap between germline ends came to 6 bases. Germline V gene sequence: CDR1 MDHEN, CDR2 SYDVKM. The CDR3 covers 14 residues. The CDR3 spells CASSLWTSNQPQHF. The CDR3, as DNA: TGTGCCAGCAGTTTATGGACTTCCAATCAGCCCCAGCATTTT.

The CDR3 nucleotides are TGTGCCAGCAGCACCGGGCGGGGGAGGGACACTGAAGCTTTCTTT. Translating gives CASSTGRGRDTEAFF. The chain carries TRBV11-2 and TRBJ1-1, with TRBD1 as a possible D gene (5 bases). V was trimmed by 5 bases and J by 3 bases, leaving 16 bases between them. CDR3 size: 15 residues. The germline V gene encodes CDR1 SGHAT and CDR2 FQNNGV.

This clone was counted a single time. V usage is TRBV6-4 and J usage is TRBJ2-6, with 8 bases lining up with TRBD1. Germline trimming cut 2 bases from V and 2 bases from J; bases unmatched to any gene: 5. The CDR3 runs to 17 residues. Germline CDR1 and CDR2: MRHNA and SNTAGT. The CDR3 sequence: CASSDDRQGPGANVLTF. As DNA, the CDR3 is TGTGCCAGCAGTGACGATAGACAGGGGCCTGGGGCCAACGTCCTGACTTTC.

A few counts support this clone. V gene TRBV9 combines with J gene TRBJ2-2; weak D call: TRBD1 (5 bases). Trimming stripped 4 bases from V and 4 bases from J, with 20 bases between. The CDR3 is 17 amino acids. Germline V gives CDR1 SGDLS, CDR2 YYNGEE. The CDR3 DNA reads TGTGCCAGCAGCCCTAGACCTATACAGGCGCCCACCGGGGAGCTGTTTTTT. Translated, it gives CASSPRPIQAPTGELFF.

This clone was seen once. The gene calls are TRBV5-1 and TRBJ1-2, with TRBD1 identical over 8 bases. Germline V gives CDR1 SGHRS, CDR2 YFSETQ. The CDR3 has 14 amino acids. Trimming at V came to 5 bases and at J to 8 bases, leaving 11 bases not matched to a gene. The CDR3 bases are TGCGCCAGCAGTTGGAGACAGGGGAATGAGGGCTACACCTTC. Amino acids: CASSWRQGNEGYTF.

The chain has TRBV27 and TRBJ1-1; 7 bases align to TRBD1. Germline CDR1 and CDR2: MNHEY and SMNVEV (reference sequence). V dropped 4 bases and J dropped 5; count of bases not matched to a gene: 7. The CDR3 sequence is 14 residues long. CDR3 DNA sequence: TGTGCCAGCAGTTACAGGGGTACGCATACTGAAGCTTTCTTT. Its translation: CASSYRGTHTEAFF.

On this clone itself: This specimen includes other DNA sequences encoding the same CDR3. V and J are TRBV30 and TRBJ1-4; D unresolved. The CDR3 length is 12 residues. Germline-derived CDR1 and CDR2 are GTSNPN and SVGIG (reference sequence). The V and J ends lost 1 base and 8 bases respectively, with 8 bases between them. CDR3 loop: CAWSALKEKLFF. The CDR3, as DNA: TGTGCCTGGAGTGCCTTGAAGGAAAAACTGTTTTTT.

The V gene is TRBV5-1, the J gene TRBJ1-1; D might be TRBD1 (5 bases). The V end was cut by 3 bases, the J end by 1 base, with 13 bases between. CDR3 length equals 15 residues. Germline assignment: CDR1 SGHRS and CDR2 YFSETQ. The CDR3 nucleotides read TGCGCCAGCAGCTGGGCGGGGCACAAGAACACTGAAGCTTTCTTT. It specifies CASSWAGHKNTEAFF. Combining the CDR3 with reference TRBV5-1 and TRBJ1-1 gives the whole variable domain KAGVTQTPRYLIKTRGQQVTLSCSPISGHRSVSWYQQTPGQGLQFLFEYFSETQRNKGNFPGRFSGRQFSNSRSEMNVSTLELGDSALYLCASSWAGHKNTEAFFGQGTRLTVV.

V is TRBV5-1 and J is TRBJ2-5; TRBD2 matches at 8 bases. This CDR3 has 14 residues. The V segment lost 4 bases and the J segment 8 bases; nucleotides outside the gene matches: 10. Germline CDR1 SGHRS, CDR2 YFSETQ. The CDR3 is CASSPTSGILTQYF. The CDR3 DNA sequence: TGCGCCAGCAGCCCTACTAGCGGAATACTCACCCAGTACTTC.

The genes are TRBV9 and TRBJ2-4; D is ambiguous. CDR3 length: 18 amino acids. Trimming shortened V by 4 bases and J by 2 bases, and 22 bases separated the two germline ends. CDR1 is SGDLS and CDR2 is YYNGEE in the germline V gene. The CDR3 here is CASSPLPVADGTKNIQYF. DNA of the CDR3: TGTGCCAGCAGCCCACTTCCTGTGGCTGACGGAACCAAAAACATTCAGTACTTC.

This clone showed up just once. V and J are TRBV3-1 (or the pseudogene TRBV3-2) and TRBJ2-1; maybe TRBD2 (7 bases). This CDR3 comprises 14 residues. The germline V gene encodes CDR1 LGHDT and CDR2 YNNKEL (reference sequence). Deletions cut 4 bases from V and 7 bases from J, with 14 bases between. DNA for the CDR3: TGTGCCAGCAGCCTGAGGGGGGGCCGGAATGAGCAGTTCTTC. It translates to CASSLRGGRNEQFF.

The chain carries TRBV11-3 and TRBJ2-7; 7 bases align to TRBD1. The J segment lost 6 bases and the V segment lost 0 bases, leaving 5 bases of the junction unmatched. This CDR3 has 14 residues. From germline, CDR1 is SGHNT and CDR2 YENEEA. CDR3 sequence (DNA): TGTGCCAGCAGCTTAGAACAGGGGTCGGGCGAGCAGTACTTC. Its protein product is CASSLEQGSGEQYF.

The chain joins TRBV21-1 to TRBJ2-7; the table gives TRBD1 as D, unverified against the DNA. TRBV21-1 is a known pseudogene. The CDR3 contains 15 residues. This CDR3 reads CASRGQGAPAAEQYF. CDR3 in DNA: TGTGCCAGCAGGGGACAGGGGGCTCCCGCGGCCGAGCAGTACTTC.

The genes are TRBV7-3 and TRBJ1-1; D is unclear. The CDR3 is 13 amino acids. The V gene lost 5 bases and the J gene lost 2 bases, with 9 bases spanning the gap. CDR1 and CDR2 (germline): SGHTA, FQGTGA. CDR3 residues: CASSLQRNTEAFF. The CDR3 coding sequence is TGTGCCAGCAGCCTGCAGCGCAACACTGAAGCTTTCTTT.

CDR3 in DNA: TGTGCCATCAGTGGGGGGCACCTTCCCAATGAGCAGTTCTTC. As protein: CAISGGHLPNEQFF. V gene TRBV10-3 combines with J gene TRBJ2-1; D might be TRBD1 (6 bases). CDR3 length equals 14 residues. Germline V gene lookup returns CDR1 ENHRY and CDR2 SYGVKD. Trimming cost V 4 bases and J 6 bases, with 13 bases left between them.

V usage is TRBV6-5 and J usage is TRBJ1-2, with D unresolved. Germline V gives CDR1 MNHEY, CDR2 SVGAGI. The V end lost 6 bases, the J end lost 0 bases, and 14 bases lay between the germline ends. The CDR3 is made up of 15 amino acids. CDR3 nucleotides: TGTGCCAGCAGCCTCCAGCAAGGACCTAACTATGGCTACACCTTC. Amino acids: CASSLQQGPNYGYTF.

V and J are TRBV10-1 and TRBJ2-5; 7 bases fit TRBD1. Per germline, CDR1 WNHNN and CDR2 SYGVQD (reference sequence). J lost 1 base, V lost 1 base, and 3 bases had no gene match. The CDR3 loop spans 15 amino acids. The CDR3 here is CASSELTGPQETQYF. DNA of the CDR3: TGCGCCAGCAGTGAGTTGACAGGGCCCCAAGAGACCCAGTACTTC.

This CDR3 is CASSLGGYSNQPQHF. CDR3 in DNA: TGTGCCAGCAGCTTAGGCGGTTATAGCAATCAGCCCCAGCATTTT. The V call is TRBV7-6, the J call TRBJ1-5; D unclear. CDR3 length equals 15 residues. V was clipped by 1 base and J by 0 bases, with 7 bases between them. The V gene's germline CDR1 is SGHVS and CDR2 FNYEAQ.